These 14 T cell receptor beta chains were all obtained from the same sample, sequenced in a study of blood T cell repertoires in COVID-19. Sequencing was performed with immunoSEQ multiplex PCR; in TCRdb, only in-frame clones are kept and a portion is missing. The data contain 40,000 to 60,000 clones, less than 80% of them seen just once; the ten biggest clones take up roughly 25%. The sequenced sample consisted of peripheral blood. Receptors were obtained from a man aged 65-85 years with acute or convalescent COVID-19.

V gene TRBV7-3 combines with J gene TRBJ2-2; 7 nucleotides agree with TRBD1. The CDR3 runs 15 residues. Per germline, CDR1 SGHTA and CDR2 FQGTGA. The V gene end was trimmed by 4 bases and the J gene end by 4 bases; junction bases not matched to a gene: 6. Here the CDR3 reads CASSYQGVRTGELFF. The CDR3 coding sequence is TGTGCCAGCAGCTATCAGGGGGTACGCACCGGGGAGCTGTTTTTT.

The J gene is TRBJ2-1, the V gene TRBV7-8; unclear D gene. V was cut by 4 bases and J by 5 bases, with 3 bases left in between. This CDR3 region has 11 residues. Germline V gene sequence: CDR1 SGHVS, CDR2 FQNEAQ. CDR3 region: CASSSDNEQFF. The CDR3 DNA sequence: TGTGCCAGCAGCTCGGACAATGAGCAGTTCTTC.

The chain employs TRBV28 and TRBJ1-5, with TRBD1 as a possible D gene (5 bases). The V end was cut by 6 bases, the J end by 1 base, with 16 bases between. The CDR3 extends over 16 amino acids. Germline V lookup: CDR1 MDHEN, CDR2 SYDVKM. CDR3 sequence reads: CASSPGGRGSNQPQHF. The CDR3 DNA follows: TGTGCCAGCAGCCCCGGTGGTAGGGGAAGCAATCAGCCCCAGCATTTT.

V gene TRBV20-1 combines with J gene TRBJ2-7, with 7 bases aligning to TRBD1. The CDR3 is 11 residues long. Germline CDR1 is DFQATT and CDR2 is SNEGSKA (reference sequence). V was clipped by 6 bases and J by 6 bases; unmatched bases: 5. CDR3 region: CSAHRGGEQYF. The CDR3 nucleotides are TGCAGTGCCCACAGGGGTGGCGAGCAGTACTTC.

The chain carries TRBV9 and TRBJ1-1, with D possibly being TRBD1 (5 bases). This CDR3 comprises 14 residues. Trimming removed 1 base at V and 5 bases at J, with 12 bases between. The germline gives CDR1 SGDLS, CDR2 YYNGEE. The CDR3 region is CASSVLGGKTEAFF. CDR3 bases: TGTGCCAGCAGCGTACTCGGGGGTAAGACTGAAGCTTTCTTT.

This clone was counted once. This chain connects TRBV5-1 to TRBJ2-7; 9 nucleotides agree with TRBD2. Germline V lookup: CDR1 SGHRS, CDR2 YFSETQ. Losses at the gene ends were 4 bases for V and 7 bases for J; bases not matched to a gene: 12. This CDR3 region has 15 residues. The CDR3, as DNA: TGCGCCAGCAGCCGGGGACTAGCTCGCGGGGAGGAGCAGTACTTC. It specifies CASSRGLARGEEQYF.

The chain couples TRBV10-3 to TRBJ2-6; D is undetermined. The CDR3 extends over 15 amino acids. From germline, CDR1 is ENHRY and CDR2 SYGVKD. V lost 2 bases to trimming and J lost 0 bases, with 5 bases between them. The DNA for the CDR3 is TGTGCCATCAGTGAGCAGGCCTCTGGGGCCAACGTCCTGACTTTC. This encodes CAISEQASGANVLTF.

The V gene is TRBV4-2, the J gene TRBJ2-7, with 12 bases matching TRBD2. With 1 base clipped from V and 7 bases from J, the junction kept 11 bases outside the gene matches. CDR3 length equals 17 residues. Germline CDR1 LGHNA, CDR2 YNFKEQ. The DNA of the CDR3 is TGTGCCAGCAGCCAAGGCCCGGCCGGACTAGCGGGATATGAGCAGTACTTC. Amino acid sequence: CASSQGPAGLAGYEQYF.

The genes are TRBV27 and TRBJ2-1, with D perhaps matching TRBD2 (6 bases). Trimming took off 2 bases at V and 2 bases at J, with 7 bases between the two ends. Looked up from germline, CDR1 is MNHEY and CDR2 is SMNVEV (reference sequence). The CDR3 is made up of 14 amino acids. CDR3 sequence: CASSLAGPYNEQFF. Written as DNA, the CDR3 is TGTGCCAGCAGTTTAGCGGGGCCCTACAATGAGCAGTTCTTC.

This chain links TRBV10-3 with TRBJ1-1; TRBD1 agrees at 7 bases. The CDR3 has 12 residues. V was clipped by 9 bases and J by 1 base; unmatched bases: 2. Germline CDR1 is ENHRY and CDR2 is SYGVKD. The CDR3 loop reads CAIRQGNTEAFF. Written as DNA, the CDR3 is TGTGCCATACGACAGGGGAACACTGAAGCTTTCTTT.

This clone appeared a single time. This chain joins TRBV5-1 and TRBJ2-1, with 9 bases that match TRBD2. Trimming took 6 bases from V and 3 from J; bases not matched to a gene: 10. Per the germline V gene, CDR1 is SGHRS and CDR2 is YFSETQ. This CDR3 contains 16 residues. CDR3 DNA: TGCGCCAGCACGATCTCTCTAGCGGGAAGCTACAATGAGCAGTTCTTC. Translating it yields CASTISLAGSYNEQFF.

The genes are TRBV2 and TRBJ1-6, with 9 bases fitting TRBD1. Germline CDR1 and CDR2: SNHLY and FYNNEI. The V gene end was trimmed by 6 bases and the J gene end by 6 bases; junction bases not matched to a gene: 3. CDR3 length equals 14 residues. CDR3 in DNA: TGTGCCAGCAGGGGACAGGGATTTAATTCACCCCTCCACTTT. Residues: CASRGQGFNSPLHF.

The gene calls are TRBV6-2 or TRBV6-3 and TRBJ2-3; 9 positions agree with TRBD2. The V gene end was trimmed by 6 bases and the J gene end by 3 bases; junction bases not matched to a gene: 7. The CDR3 loop spans 15 amino acids. CDR1 is MNHEY and CDR2 is SVGEGT in the germline V gene. As DNA, the CDR3 is TGTGCCAGCAGCCGCTCTCTAGCGGGAACAGATACGCAGTATTTT. This gives the protein CASSRSLAGTDTQYF.

This rearrangement joins TRBV6-6 to TRBJ1-4; 8 nucleotides line up with TRBD1. Looked up from germline, CDR1 is MNHNY and CDR2 is SVGAGI (reference sequence). The CDR3 extends over 14 amino acids. V shed 4 bases, J shed 4 bases, and the junction held 2 bases outside the gene matches. The CDR3 coding sequence is TGTGCCAGCAGTTCGGGACAGGATAATGAAAAACTGTTTTTT. It translates to CASSSGQDNEKLFF.